The clone carrying this TCR beta chain was recorded once. What it recognizes is unknown. These data come from a study of blood T cells in healthy people across ages. Each sample had at least 6 million PBMCs isolated. V was clipped by 7 bases and J by 4 bases; unmatched bases: 3. CDR3 length: 13 residues. Germline assignment: CDR1 DFQATT and CDR2 SNEGSKA (reference sequence). Regarding the study as a whole: With donor CMV status unknown, expanded clonotype changes were possibly confounded. As age increased, TCR beta diversity per million T cells fell in a roughly linear fashion.

The use of a sample-barcoded 5' primer and a J-beta primer mix characterized a second PCR of roughly 6 to 12 cycles. Each cDNA molecule was tagged by a template-switch adaptor with 12 random nucleotides. TCRdb itself ran the 5' RACE reads through MiXCR, one entry per CDR3 protein. The sample has hundreds of thousands of distinct CDR3 sequences, less than 45% seen once. V and J are TRBV20-1 and TRBJ2-4; 11 nucleotides agree with TRBD1. The receptor was derived from an elderly man in good health. What was sequenced was blood. CDR3 DNA sequence: TGCAGTGTGGACAGGGGGCTTAAAAACATTCAGTACTTC. Translating it yields CSVDRGLKNIQYF.